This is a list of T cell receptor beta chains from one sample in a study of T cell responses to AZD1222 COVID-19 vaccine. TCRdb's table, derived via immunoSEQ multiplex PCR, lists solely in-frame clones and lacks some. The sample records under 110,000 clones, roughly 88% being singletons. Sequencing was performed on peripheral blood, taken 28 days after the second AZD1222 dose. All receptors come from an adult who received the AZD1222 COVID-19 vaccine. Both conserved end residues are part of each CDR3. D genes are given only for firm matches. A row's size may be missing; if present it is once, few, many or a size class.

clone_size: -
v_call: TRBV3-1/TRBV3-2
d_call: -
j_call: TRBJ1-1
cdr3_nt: TGTGCCAGCAGCCAGCAGGGGATTGGGGCTGAAGCTTTCTTT
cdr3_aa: CASSQQGIGAEAFF

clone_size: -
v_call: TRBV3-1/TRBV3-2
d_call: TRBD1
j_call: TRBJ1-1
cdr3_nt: TGTGCCAGCAGCCCTCAGGGGGCTGAAGCTTTCTTT
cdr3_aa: CASSPQGAEAFF

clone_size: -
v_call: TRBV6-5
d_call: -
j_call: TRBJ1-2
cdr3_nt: TGTGCCAGCCAGGGACGGACAAAAGCTAACTATGGCTACACCTTC
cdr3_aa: CASQGRTKANYGYTF

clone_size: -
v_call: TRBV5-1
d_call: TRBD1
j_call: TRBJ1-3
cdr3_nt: TGCGCCAGCAGCTCCACAGGGGGCTTGGGAAACACCATATATTTT
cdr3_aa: CASSSTGGLGNTIYF

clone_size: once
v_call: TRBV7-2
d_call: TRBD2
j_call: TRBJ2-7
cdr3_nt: TGTGCCAGCAGCTCCCGGGGGGGCTCCTACGAGCAGTACTTC
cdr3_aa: CASSSRGGSYEQYF

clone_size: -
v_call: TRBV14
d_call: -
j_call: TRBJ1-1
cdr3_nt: TGTGCCAGCAGCCAGATGGGTTTCACTGAAGCTTTCTTT
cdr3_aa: CASSQMGFTEAFF

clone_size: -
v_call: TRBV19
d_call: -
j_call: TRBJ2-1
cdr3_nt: TGTGCCAGTAGTATGCAGTCCTCCTACAATGAGCAGTTCTTC
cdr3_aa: CASSMQSSYNEQFF

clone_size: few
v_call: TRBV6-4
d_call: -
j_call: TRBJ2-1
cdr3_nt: TGTGCCAGCAGTGACTCGGACAAAAATGAGCAGTTCTTC
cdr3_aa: CASSDSDKNEQFF

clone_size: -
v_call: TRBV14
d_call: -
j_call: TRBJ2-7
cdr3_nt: TGTGCCAGCAGCCCGGTGGCAGGGGTGGACTACGAGCAGTACTTC
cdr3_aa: CASSPVAGVDYEQYF

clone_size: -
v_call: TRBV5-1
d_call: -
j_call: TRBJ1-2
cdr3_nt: TGCGCCAGCAGCTTGTACGAGACGAACTATGGCTACACCTTC
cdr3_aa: CASSLYETNYGYTF

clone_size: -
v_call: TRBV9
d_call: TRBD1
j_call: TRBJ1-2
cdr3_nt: TGTGCCAGCAGCCAGATGGACAGGGTAAACTATGGCTACACCTTC
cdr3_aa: CASSQMDRVNYGYTF

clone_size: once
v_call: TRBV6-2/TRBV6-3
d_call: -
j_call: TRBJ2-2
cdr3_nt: TGTGCCAGCATCCCGGGGGCCTACACCGGGGAGCTGTTTTTT
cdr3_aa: CASIPGAYTGELFF

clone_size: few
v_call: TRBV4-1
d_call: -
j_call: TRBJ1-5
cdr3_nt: TGCGCCAGCAGCCAAGAAGGGCGGGGAGTCAATCAGCCCCAGCATTTT
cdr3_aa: CASSQEGRGVNQPQHF

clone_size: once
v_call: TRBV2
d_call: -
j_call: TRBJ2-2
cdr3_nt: TGTGCCAGCAGGGTTCGGACGAACACCGGGGAGCTGTTTTTT
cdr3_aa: CASRVRTNTGELFF

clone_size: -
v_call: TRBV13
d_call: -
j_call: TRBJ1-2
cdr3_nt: TGTGCCAGCAGCCTGAGGGGGGCCCCTAGTAGGGGCTACACCTTC
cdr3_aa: CASSLRGAPSRGYTF

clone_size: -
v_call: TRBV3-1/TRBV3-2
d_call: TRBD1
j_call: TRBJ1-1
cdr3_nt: TGTGCCAGCAGCCCAGGACAGGGAGTGAAAACTGAAGCTTTCTTT
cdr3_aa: CASSPGQGVKTEAFF

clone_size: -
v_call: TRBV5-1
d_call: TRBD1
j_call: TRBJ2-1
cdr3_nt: TGCGCCAGCAGCCTGGGACAGGGGGCCTACAATGAGCAGTTCTTC
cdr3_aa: CASSLGQGAYNEQFF

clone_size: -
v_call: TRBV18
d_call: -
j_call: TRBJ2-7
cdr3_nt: TGTGCCAGCTCACCACGCCCCCAGGTGGGGGTCTACGAGCAGTACTTC
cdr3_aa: CASSPRPQVGVYEQYF

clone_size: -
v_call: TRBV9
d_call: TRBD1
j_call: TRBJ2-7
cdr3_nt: TGTGCCAGCAGCGTAGCCGTCGGGACAGGGGCCTACGAGCAGTACTTC
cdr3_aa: CASSVAVGTGAYEQYF

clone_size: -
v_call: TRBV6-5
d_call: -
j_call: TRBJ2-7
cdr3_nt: TGTGCCAGCAGAAGGACATCCTCCTACGAGCAGTACTTC
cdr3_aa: CASRRTSSYEQYF